This entry lists 28 T cell receptor beta chains sequenced from one sample in a study of CD8+ T cells in alopecia areata. Following RNA extraction, reverse transcription yielded cDNA that acted as the sequencing template. Measured with immunoSEQ multiplex PCR; TCRdb has only the in-frame clones, and not every one. The sample has roughly 200,000 clones, around two fifths seen once. The sample's treatment: oral pan-JAK inhibitor, 5-10 mg twice daily. Sample: CD4+ T cells sorted from blood, taken at roughly week 36, from a patient treated with tofacitinib. These TCRs come from a human donor with alopecia areata.

This clone was recorded a few times. The sample has other DNA sequences that encode this CDR3 too. J is TRBJ2-5 and V is TRBV11-2, with 8 bases fitting TRBD2. The CDR3 has 14 residues. CDR1 SGHAT and CDR2 FQNNGV come from the germline V gene. Trimming took 5 bases from V and 2 from J; bases not matched to a gene: 4. CDR3: CASSPLADQETQYF. CDR3 coding DNA: TGTGCCAGCAGCCCACTAGCGGATCAAGAGACCCAGTACTTC.

This chain links TRBV2 with TRBJ2-1; D is unclear. V was clipped by 9 bases and J by 3 bases, with 12 bases between them. The CDR3 length is 13 residues. The germline CDR1 and CDR2 sequences are SNHLY and FYNNEI. The CDR3 DNA reads as TGTGCCAGTCTTACCTCTCTCTACAATGAGCAGTTCTTC. Its protein is CASLTSLYNEQFF. Full variable domain (missing parts from reference TRBV2 and TRBJ2-1): EPEVTQTPSHQVTQMGQEVILRCVPISNHLYFYWYRQILGQKVEFLVSFYNNEISEKSEIFDDQFSVERPDGSNFTLKIRSTKLEDSAMYFCASLTSLYNEQFFGPGTRLTVL.

The gene calls are TRBV30 and TRBJ1-2; 8 bases align to TRBD1. Per germline, CDR1 GTSNPN and CDR2 SVGIG (reference sequence). V lost 4 bases and J lost 6; bases outside the gene matches: 4. The CDR3 has 12 residues. The CDR3 protein is CAWTGGFDGYTF. In DNA, the CDR3 is TGTGCCTGGACAGGGGGCTTTGATGGCTACACCTTC.

In this sample, this clone turned up a few times. The chain joins TRBV4-1 to TRBJ2-7; tentative D call: TRBD1 (6 bases). The germline CDR1 and CDR2 sequences are MGHRA and YSYEKL. V shed 4 bases and J shed 4 bases, with 11 bases lying between them. The CDR3 covers 13 residues. CDR3 amino acids: CASSRDRLYEQYF. CDR3 sequence (DNA): TGCGCCAGCAGCCGTGACAGGTTGTACGAGCAGTACTTC.

The chain carries TRBV23-1 and TRBJ1-2; D is uncertain. TRBV23-1 is marked as an open reading frame, function uncertain. Deletions cut 2 bases from V and 4 bases from J, with 11 bases between. CDR3 length: 14 residues. CDR3 amino acids: CASSQGPAGYGYTF. Written as DNA, the CDR3 is TGCGCCAGCAGTCAAGGGCCGGCCGGCTATGGCTACACCTTC.

V gene TRBV29-1 combines with J gene TRBJ2-2; D is perhaps TRBD2 (5 bases). Germline V CDR1 and CDR2: SQVTM, ANQGSEA. There are 15 residues in the CDR3. V lost 2 bases to trimming and J lost 3 bases, with 13 bases between them. CDR3 protein: CSVESGRGYTGELFF. For the CDR3, the DNA is TGCAGCGTTGAAAGCGGTAGAGGGTACACCGGGGAGCTGTTTTTT.

V is TRBV10-1 and J is TRBJ1-1, with D maybe TRBD1 (5 bases). CDR1 WNHNN and CDR2 SYGVQD come from the germline V gene (reference sequence). V dropped 11 bases and J dropped 0 bases, with 10 bases sitting between them. The CDR3 is made up of 12 amino acids. The CDR3 bases are TGCGCCGGGGACCTCATGAACACTGAAGCTTTCTTT. This sequence encodes CAGDLMNTEAFF.

In this sample, this clone turned up a few times. The V call is TRBV6-6, the J call TRBJ1-2; a weak D match, TRBD1 (5 bases). Germline V gene lookup returns CDR1 MNHNY and CDR2 SVGAGI (reference sequence). Trimming took 9 bases from V and 0 from J, leaving 17 bases between them. The CDR3 totals 15 residues. Written as DNA, the CDR3 is TGTGCCAGTGGGACCCTGGGTATCCCTAACTATGGCTACACCTTC. Protein: CASGTLGIPNYGYTF.

The rearrangement links TRBV18 to TRBJ2-1, with D possibly being TRBD1 or TRBD2 (5 bases each). The germline CDR1 and CDR2 sequences are KGHSH and LQKENI. Trimming removed 6 bases at V and 3 bases at J, with 15 bases between. The CDR3 is made up of 15 amino acids. CDR3 protein: CASSPTGTNYNEQFF. The CDR3 bases are TGTGCCAGCTCTCCTACCGGGACCAACTACAATGAGCAGTTCTTC.

The rearrangement links TRBV5-1 to TRBJ2-5, with TRBD1 identical over 9 bases. CDR1 SGHRS and CDR2 YFSETQ come from the germline V gene. The V gene end was trimmed by 2 bases and the J gene end by 4 bases; junction bases not matched to a gene: 3. This CDR3 region has 14 residues. This CDR3 is CASSFKDRGETQYF. The CDR3 DNA sequence: TGCGCCAGCAGCTTCAAGGACAGGGGAGAGACCCAGTACTTC.

The chain joins TRBV7-2 to TRBJ2-7; D is unclear. Trimming stripped 3 bases from V and 5 bases from J, with 11 bases between. This CDR3 spans 13 amino acids. Germline V lookup: CDR1 SGHTA, CDR2 FQGNSA. The CDR3 loop is CASSLLHTDEQYF. The CDR3, as DNA: TGTGCCAGCAGCTTGCTCCACACGGACGAGCAGTACTTC.

The chain links TRBV9 to TRBJ2-5, with D tentatively TRBD1 (7 bases). V shed 0 bases and J shed 5 bases, with 20 bases lying between them. The germline gives CDR1 SGDLS, CDR2 YYNGEE. CDR3 length equals 17 residues. CDR3 sequence (DNA): TGTGCCAGCAGCGTAGCCCCCCTAGCGAGCAGGGGGGAGACCCAGTACTTC. This sequence encodes CASSVAPLASRGETQYF. The full variable domain, completed using reference TRBV9 and TRBJ2-5, is DSGVTQTPKHLITATGQRVTLRCSPRSGDLSVYWYQQSLDQGLQFLIQYYNGEERAKGNILERFSAQQFPDLHSELNLSSLELGDSALYFCASSVAPLASRGETQYFGPGTRLLVL.

This chain joins TRBV4-2 and TRBJ2-1, with 11 bases fitting TRBD2. Germline CDR1 and CDR2: LGHNA and YNFKEQ. Trimming took 0 bases from V and 9 from J; bases not matched to a gene: 4. The CDR3 runs 15 residues. This CDR3 reads CASSQDSTSGIEQFF. CDR3 DNA: TGTGCCAGCAGCCAAGACTCGACTAGCGGGATTGAGCAGTTCTTC.

There are a few counts of this clone. The V and J genes are TRBV9 and TRBJ1-2, with a weak D call TRBD1 (5 bases). Germline-derived CDR1 and CDR2 are SGDLS and YYNGEE. With 4 bases removed from V and 8 bases from J, the gap between germline ends came to 24 bases. The CDR3 contains 16 residues. CDR3 loop: CASSTTGKAGTGGYTF. The CDR3 nucleotides read TGTGCCAGCAGCACCACGGGGAAGGCAGGGACGGGAGGCTACACCTTC.

This clone was counted only a few times. The V call is TRBV25-1, the J call TRBJ1-1; tentatively, D is TRBD1 (5 bases). V dropped 4 bases and J dropped 3 bases, with 15 bases sitting between them. Germline V gene lookup returns CDR1 MGHDK and CDR2 SYGVNS. This CDR3 contains 15 residues. This chain's CDR3 is CASSGHGAVDTEAFF. The CDR3 region has the DNA TGTGCCAGCAGTGGCCACGGGGCGGTGGACACTGAAGCTTTCTTT.

The chain carries TRBV30 and TRBJ2-3, with D possibly called TRBD1 or TRBD2 (5 bases each). V dropped 3 bases and J dropped 2 bases, with 15 bases sitting between them. CDR3 length: 15 amino acids. Germline CDR1 GTSNPN, CDR2 SVGIG (reference sequence). CDR3 DNA: TGTGCCTGGAGCCCGGGGCAGGGAAACACAGATACGCAGTATTTT. Translated: CAWSPGQGNTDTQYF.

This clone came up a few times. The chain has TRBV5-1 and TRBJ2-7; D unresolved. Germline V gene data show CDR1 as SGHRS and CDR2 as YFSETQ. This CDR3 has 13 residues. V lost 4 bases and J 0 bases, leaving 8 bases between the germline ends. CDR3 nucleotide sequence: TGCGCCAGCAGCCCGCTGGACTCCTACGAGCAGTACTTC. It is translated as CASSPLDSYEQYF.

This rearrangement joins TRBV10-3 to TRBJ1-2; maybe TRBD1 (5 bases). The CDR3 length is 17 residues. The ends were cut back, 2 bases at V and 3 bases at J, with 19 bases in the middle. Per germline, CDR1 ENHRY and CDR2 SYGVKD. CDR3 in amino acids: CAISETRSPGAYYGYTF. The CDR3 DNA follows: TGTGCCATCAGTGAGACCCGGTCTCCCGGGGCCTACTATGGCTACACCTTC.

The chain recombines TRBV7-6 with TRBJ1-3, with TRBD1 identical over 7 bases. Germline V gene sequence: CDR1 SGHVS, CDR2 FNYEAQ. CDR3 length: 18 residues. With V trimmed by 5 bases and J by 0 bases, 13 bases remained unmatched. CDR3 coding DNA: TGTGCCAGCAGCCCCGGGACAGCCCGATCATTCTCTGGAAACACCATATATTTT. It is translated as CASSPGTARSFSGNTIYF.

This clone was observed at least ten times. Other nucleotide sequences from this sample produce the same CDR3. This chain links TRBV7-2 with TRBJ1-1; D remains ambiguous. The V and J ends lost 8 bases and 1 base respectively, with 11 bases between them. The CDR3 consists of 13 residues. CDR1 and CDR2 from the germline V gene are SGHTA and FQGNSA. The CDR3 region has the DNA TGTGCCAGCTCGGCGGGTAGGAACACTGAAGCTTTCTTT. This sequence encodes CASSAGRNTEAFF.

This chain joins TRBV30 and TRBJ2-2; no reliable D call. The V gene's germline CDR1 is GTSNPN and CDR2 SVGIG (reference sequence). V lost 0 bases and J 5 bases, leaving 7 bases between the germline ends. The length of the CDR3 is 13 residues. The CDR3 loop is CAWSVGSTGELFF. CDR3 nucleotide sequence: TGTGCCTGGAGTGTGGGTTCAACCGGGGAGCTGTTTTTT. The full variable domain, rest sourced from reference TRBV30 and TRBJ2-2, is SQTIHQWPATLVQPVGSPLSLECTVEGTSNPNLYWYRQAAGRGLQLLFYSVGIGQISSEVPQNLSASRPQDRQFILSSKKLLLSDSGFYLCAWSVGSTGELFFGEGSRLTVL.

V and J are TRBV30 and TRBJ1-5; D remains ambiguous. The CDR3 length is 15 residues. Germline values: CDR1 GTSNPN, CDR2 SVGIG (reference sequence). Trimming took 1 base from V and 0 from J, leaving 10 bases between them. Here the CDR3 DNA reads TGTGCCTGGAGTGCGGGGTCGTCTAGCAATCAGCCCCAGCATTTT. Amino acid sequence: CAWSAGSSSNQPQHF.

This clone was picked up a small number of times. The rearrangement uses TRBV29-1 and TRBJ2-3; 10 bases are a match to TRBD2. V shed 6 bases, J shed 4 bases, and the junction held 4 bases outside the gene matches. The CDR3 has 13 amino acids. Per germline, CDR1 SQVTM and CDR2 ANQGSEA. CDR3: CSVLSGGADTQYF. As DNA, the CDR3 is TGCAGCGTACTAAGCGGGGGGGCAGATACGCAGTATTTT.

This clone has a handful of counts. The chain recombines TRBV7-2 with TRBJ1-2, with D possibly being TRBD1 (6 bases). The ends were cut back, 3 bases at V and 7 bases at J, with 12 bases in the middle. CDR3 size: 13 residues. The germline CDR1 and CDR2 sequences are SGHTA and FQGNSA. The CDR3: CASSFSGGSGYTF. The CDR3 DNA reads TGTGCCAGCAGCTTCTCCGGGGGCAGTGGCTACACCTTC.

The genes are TRBV11-2 and TRBJ2-3; D is possibly TRBD1 (5 bases). The CDR3 contains 15 residues. The V gene lost 2 bases and the J gene lost 3 bases, with 12 bases spanning the gap. CDR1 is SGHAT, CDR2 FQNNGV, per germline. The CDR3 loop is CASSLNQGSTDTQYF. CDR3 DNA: TGTGCCAGCAGCTTAAATCAGGGAAGTACAGATACGCAGTATTTT.

The V gene is TRBV7-8, the J gene TRBJ2-1, with unresolved D. CDR1 is SGHVS and CDR2 is FQNEAQ in the germline V gene. Deletions cut 2 bases from V and 0 bases from J, with 17 bases between. CDR3 size: 18 residues. The CDR3 region is CASSLFPPRASSYNEQFF. The CDR3, as DNA: TGTGCCAGCAGCTTATTCCCGCCGAGAGCGAGCTCCTACAATGAGCAGTTCTTC. The variable domain in full, completed from reference TRBV7-8 and TRBJ2-1, reads GAGVSQSPRYKVAKRGQDVALRCDPISGHVSLFWYQQALGQGPEFLTYFQNEAQLDKSGLPSDRFFAERPEGSVSTLKIQRTQQEDSAVYLCASSLFPPRASSYNEQFFGPGTRLTVL.

The chain is built from TRBV23-1 and TRBJ2-6; D ambiguous. TRBV23-1 is identified as an open reading frame with a role that is uncertain. The CDR3 has 15 residues. V shed 2 bases and J shed 0 bases, with 5 bases lying between them. DNA of the CDR3: TGCGCCAGCAGTCAACTAACCTCTGGGGCCAACGTCCTGACTTTC. This encodes CASSQLTSGANVLTF.

The V call is TRBV5-1, the J call TRBJ2-1; D unresolved. Germline assignment: CDR1 SGHRS and CDR2 YFSETQ. This CDR3 spans 11 amino acids. The germline V and J ends were trimmed by 1 base and 7 bases, with 3 bases remaining between them. DNA for the CDR3: TGCGCCAGCAGCTTGCAAAATGAGCAGTTCTTC. This encodes CASSLQNEQFF.